This T cell receptor (beta chain) was identified during a study of molecular identifiers for immune sequencing clone quantification. Using its own MiXCR run on the PCR reads, TCRdb lists one record per CDR3 protein. The repertoire holds 35,000 or so distinct CDR3 sequences, with less than 20% as singletons. Points on this clonotype: A junction boundary mismatches the germline segment, possibly from a read error.

The receptor comes from a human donor in good health. Some libraries in this study had Jurkat cell RNA spiked in. Sample: naive CD8+ T cells from blood, with Jurkat cell RNA spiked in. Subset given: FACS-sorted CD8+CD4-CCR7+CD45RA+ naive T cells.

CDR3 loop: CSARDPGNQSQHF. Here the CDR3 DNA reads TGCAGTGCTAGAGATCCAGGCAATCAGTCCCAGCATTTT. The V call is TRBV20-1, the J call TRBJ1-5; D is ambiguous. CDR1 and CDR2 from the germline V gene are DFQATT and SNEGSKA (reference sequence). The length of the CDR3 is 13 residues.